This T cell receptor beta chain was recovered during a study of blood T cell repertoires in COVID-19. The CDR3 loop spans 15 amino acids. Germline V CDR1 and CDR2: SNHLY, FYNNEI. V gave up 5 bases and J gave up 7 bases; unmatched junction bases: 3. The assay was immunoSEQ multiplex PCR, and TCRdb's table has in-frame clones only and misses some. The repertoire has about 190,000 clones, roughly 80% of them found once; the top ten carry 9.5% to 15%. The sequenced material came from peripheral blood. This chain links TRBV2 with TRBJ1-6; 12 bases line up with TRBD1. The origin of this receptor is a woman aged 50 to 60 with acute or convalescent COVID-19. The CDR3 nucleotides are TGTGCCAGCAGTCCGGGACAGGGGGCGAATTCACCCCTCCACTTT. Amino acid sequence: CASSPGQGANSPLHF.